A single sample gave rise to the 28 T cell receptor beta chains below, sequenced in a study of metastatic and nonmetastatic thyroid tumors. TCRdb re-called the PCR reads with MiXCR. The data hold about 14,000 clones, with about 30% observed a single time. Nobody among the patients had been given any treatment before thyroid surgery. The sequenced material came from tumor tissue. These receptors all stem from a female donor with papillary thyroid cancer or a benign thyroid nodule (not recorded which). Some clones in this sample may be carry-over from other donors' samples.

This sequence joins TRBV5-4 and TRBJ2-7, with 10 bases fitting TRBD1. Germline-derived CDR1 and CDR2 are SGHNT and YYREEE (reference sequence). The CDR3 has 14 amino acids. V lost 4 bases, J lost 2 bases, and 3 bases stayed unmatched. The DNA of the CDR3 is TGTGCCAGCAGCCGCGGACAGGGGGCCTACGAGCAGTACTTC. It yields the protein CASSRGQGAYEQYF.

This chain links TRBV13 with TRBJ1-1, with D possibly being TRBD1 (5 bases). The germline gives CDR1 PRHDT, CDR2 FYEKMQ (reference sequence). Trimming left V 5 bases short and J 0 bases short, with 25 bases between. CDR3 length: 19 amino acids. The CDR3 coding sequence is TGTGCCAGCAGCCCCGCCACAAGGACACCCGAAGGTATGAACACTGAAGCTTTCTTT. Amino acids: CASSPATRTPEGMNTEAFF.

The V call is TRBV27, the J call TRBJ1-1; 8 bases are a match to TRBD1. V gave up 5 bases and J gave up 7 bases; unmatched junction bases: 6. CDR3 size: 13 residues. Germline V lookup: CDR1 MNHEY, CDR2 SMNVEV (reference sequence). In DNA form, the CDR3 reads TGTGCCAGCAGTCTCGCCGGGACAGGTGAAGCTTTCTTT. This gives the protein CASSLAGTGEAFF.

Many counts were recorded for this clone. J is TRBJ2-1 and V is TRBV18, with 12 nucleotides matching TRBD2. The CDR3 is 17 residues long. Per germline, CDR1 KGHSH and CDR2 LQKENI. V shed 4 bases and J 3 bases; nucleotides not matched to a gene: 7. The CDR3 DNA reads TGTGCCAGCTCACGGGCTAGCGGGAGGGCCGACTACAATGAGCAGTTCTTC. The encoded protein is CASSRASGRADYNEQFF.

The CDR3 region has the DNA TGTGCCAGCAAGTTGACAACTAATGAAAAACTGTTTTTT. Amino acids: CASKLTTNEKLFF. V is TRBV6-2 or TRBV6-3 and J is TRBJ1-4; D is ambiguous. V lost 7 bases, J lost 0 bases, and 6 bases lay in between. This CDR3 contains 13 residues. CDR1 is MNHEY and CDR2 is SVGEGT in the germline V gene.

In its sample, this clone ranks as medium-sized (0.01 to 0.1%). The rearrangement uses TRBV20-1 and TRBJ2-1; TRBD1 matches at 9 bases. The CDR3 extends over 15 amino acids. Germline V CDR1 and CDR2: DFQATT, SNEGSKA (reference sequence). Unmatched junction bases numbered 10, after V lost 3 bases and J lost 7 bases. As DNA, the CDR3 is TGCAGTGCTAGGCATCTGGACAGGGGAGAGAATGAGCAGTTCTTC. This translates into CSARHLDRGENEQFF.

By sample fraction, this clone is medium-sized. Other DNA sequences in this sample translate to the same CDR3. J is TRBJ2-3 and V is TRBV30, with D unresolved. Germline CDR1 is GTSNPN and CDR2 is SVGIG (reference sequence). The CDR3 is 13 residues long. V dropped 1 base and J dropped 0 bases, with 5 bases sitting between them. CDR3 DNA sequence: TGTGCCTGGAGTGGGATCAGCACAGATACGCAGTATTTT. Protein: CAWSGISTDTQYF. Full variable domain (outside the CDR3, taken from reference TRBV30 and TRBJ2-3): SQTIHQWPATLVQPVGSPLSLECTVEGTSNPNLYWYRQAAGRGLQLLFYSVGIGQISSEVPQNLSASRPQDRQFILSSKKLLLSDSGFYLCAWSGISTDTQYFGPGTRLTVL.

This clone occurred many times. Possible read error: a much larger clone is one base away. V and J are TRBV6-1 and TRBJ1-5, with 9 bases matching TRBD1. This CDR3 comprises 15 residues. Germline loops: CDR1 MNHNS, CDR2 SASEGT. CDR3 nucleotide sequence: TGTGCCAGCAGCGCAACAGGGGGCTACGAGCAGCTCCAGCATTTT. It specifies CASSATGGYEQLQHF.

This clone ranks as medium-sized. The chain carries TRBV20-1 and TRBJ2-7; D may be TRBD2 (5 bases). CDR3 length: 15 amino acids. Germline loops: CDR1 DFQATT, CDR2 SNEGSKA (reference sequence). V was cut by 1 base and J by 3 bases, with 16 bases left in between. DNA of the CDR3: TGCAGTGCTAGAGGAGGGAGCGGCGGATTCTACGAGCAGTACTTC. It codes for CSARGGSGGFYEQYF.

By share of the sample, this clone is medium-sized. J is TRBJ2-3 and V is TRBV6-2 or TRBV6-3, with D perhaps TRBD1 or TRBD2 (6 bases each). This CDR3 has 17 residues. Trimming removed 6 bases at V and 3 bases at J, with 22 bases between. In germline, CDR1 is MNHEY, CDR2 SVGEGT. As DNA, the CDR3 is TGTGCCAGCAGACCGGACTACCGGACACAGGGAACAGATACGCAGTATTTT. It codes for CASRPDYRTQGTDTQYF.

V usage is TRBV7-2 and J usage is TRBJ2-7; D is perhaps TRBD1 (6 bases). The CDR3 loop spans 15 amino acids. Germline V gene lookup returns CDR1 SGHTA and CDR2 FQGNSA. Trimming cost V 0 bases and J 5 bases, with 14 bases left between them. CDR3 sequence reads: CASSLAGRQGNEQYF. The CDR3 DNA is TGTGCCAGCAGCTTAGCGGGGCGTCAGGGGAACGAGCAGTACTTC.

A word on this clone: A read error may explain this, as a much larger clone is one base away. Other DNA sequences in this specimen translate into the identical CDR3. This rearrangement joins TRBV29-1 to TRBJ2-1, with 7 bases lining up with TRBD2. The CDR3 totals 12 residues. Germline CDR1 SQVTM, CDR2 ANQGSEA. In nucleotides, the CDR3 is TGCAGCTTAAGACTAGCCTACAATGAGCAGTTTTTC. Translating it yields CSLRLAYNEQFF.

This clone was counted many times. This chain joins TRBV3-1 and TRBJ1-1, with TRBD1 matching over 11 bases. The J segment lost 7 bases and the V segment lost 2 bases, leaving 3 bases of the junction unmatched. The CDR3 has 14 amino acids. Germline V lookup: CDR1 LGHDT, CDR2 YNNKEL (reference sequence). CDR3 nucleotides: TGTGCCAGCAGCCAATGGACAGGGGGCGGTGAAGCTTTCTTT. This encodes CASSQWTGGGEAFF.

The gene calls are TRBV12-3 or TRBV12-4 and TRBJ1-5; D is possibly TRBD1 (6 bases). V was cut by 1 base and J by 6 bases, with 10 bases left in between. The CDR3 spans 14 residues. In DNA form, the CDR3 reads TGTGCCAGCAGTTTAGATGGGGGGCGTCAGCCCCAGCATTTT. This encodes CASSLDGGRQPQHF.

This clone was picked up many times. This rearrangement joins TRBV2 to TRBJ1-5, with a weak D call TRBD1 (5 bases). Germline CDR1 is SNHLY and CDR2 is FYNNEI. The CDR3 has 14 amino acids. Trimming removed 6 bases at V and 6 bases at J, with 15 bases between. This CDR3 is CASRGWGRVQPQHF. The DNA for the CDR3 is TGTGCCAGCAGAGGGTGGGGCAGGGTTCAGCCCCAGCATTTT.

The chain uses TRBV2 and TRBJ2-2, with TRBD2 as a possible D gene (6 bases). The V gene lost 6 bases and the J gene lost 1 base, with 12 bases spanning the gap. Germline-derived CDR1 and CDR2 are SNHLY and FYNNEI. The CDR3 length is 15 residues. The CDR3, as DNA: TGTGCCAGCAGAAGACTAGTCCGGAACACCGGGGAGCTGTTTTTT. Its protein product is CASRRLVRNTGELFF.

This clone was counted ten times or more. The V and J genes are TRBV29-1 and TRBJ2-7; 10 bases map to TRBD2. Germline CDR1 is SQVTM and CDR2 is ANQGSEA. The CDR3 has 15 residues. Trimming at V came to 3 bases and at J to 3 bases, leaving 8 bases not matched to a gene. CDR3 DNA: TGCAGCGTTGAGTTAGCGGGAGGACCTCACTACGAGCAGTACTTC. It encodes CSVELAGGPHYEQYF.

The V gene is TRBV5-1, the J gene TRBJ2-1; D unresolved. Per germline, CDR1 SGHRS and CDR2 YFSETQ. Trimming took 0 bases from V and 5 from J, leaving 9 bases between them. The CDR3 loop spans 14 amino acids. CDR3 sequence reads: CASSLGGGDNEQFF. The DNA of the CDR3 is TGCGCCAGCAGCTTGGGTGGTGGGGACAATGAGCAGTTCTTC.

The chain carries TRBV15 and TRBJ2-7; 12 bases align to TRBD2. The CDR3 consists of 18 residues. The trim removed 4 bases at V and 3 bases at J, leaving 13 bases unmatched. Germline V CDR1 and CDR2: LNHNV, YYDKDF (reference sequence). In DNA, the CDR3 is TGTGCCACCAGCACCCGCACTAGCGGGAGGAGAATGAACTACGAGCAGTACTTC. This sequence encodes CATSTRTSGRRMNYEQYF.

The CDR3 spells CASSAPPGTEPYNEQFF. The CDR3 DNA reads TGTGCCAGCAGCGCCCCTCCCGGGACAGAACCCTACAATGAGCAGTTCTTC. The J gene is TRBJ2-1, the V gene TRBV11-1; 7 bases are shared with TRBD1. Unmatched junction bases numbered 12, after V lost 5 bases and J lost 2 bases. Germline CDR1 SGHAT, CDR2 FQDESV (reference sequence). This CDR3 contains 17 residues. Together with reference TRBV11-1 and TRBJ2-1, the CDR3 gives the full variable domain: EAEVAQSPRYKITEKSQAVAFWCDPISGHATLYWYRQILGQGPELLVQFQDESVVDDSQLPKDRFSAERLKGVDSTLKIQPAELGDSAMYLCASSAPPGTEPYNEQFFGPGTRLTVL.

The rearrangement uses TRBV28 and TRBJ2-5; D may correspond to TRBD1 or TRBD2 (5 bases each). This CDR3 is built from 15 residues. Trimming removed 2 bases from V and 5 bases from J, with 15 bases in between. Germline V lookup: CDR1 MDHEN, CDR2 SYDVKM. This CDR3 reads CASSLGGTTHETQYF. CDR3 in DNA: TGTGCCAGCAGTTTAGGGGGAACGACTCATGAGACCCAGTACTTC.

This clone was picked up one time. The chain combines TRBV9 with TRBJ2-1, with 7 bases aligning to TRBD2. CDR3 length: 15 residues. CDR1 is SGDLS, CDR2 YYNGEE, per germline. With 7 bases clipped from V and 5 bases from J, the junction kept 12 bases outside the gene matches. The CDR3 DNA follows: TGTGCCAGCGGTGGTGCGGGAGTGCCCAACAATGAGCAGTTCTTC. Protein sequence: CASGGAGVPNNEQFF.

The chain joins TRBV19 to TRBJ1-2; D is unclear. Trimming shortened V by 1 base and J by 4 bases, and 10 bases separated the two germline ends. The CDR3 runs to 14 residues. Germline CDR1 is LNHDA and CDR2 is SQIVND (reference sequence). CDR3 sequence reads: CASSIGWSPYGYTF. In DNA form, the CDR3 reads TGTGCCAGTAGTATAGGTTGGAGCCCCTATGGCTACACCTTC.

Only a few counts were recorded for this clone. The chain is built from TRBV28 and TRBJ2-7; D unresolved. This CDR3 is built from 13 residues. V was cut by 5 bases and J by 6 bases, with 14 bases left in between. Germline CDR1 and CDR2: MDHEN and SYDVKM. DNA for the CDR3: TGTGCCAGCAGTACCCAGGTACCAGCCGAGCAGTACTTC. This codes for CASSTQVPAEQYF.

With respect to this clone: A junction boundary mismatches the germline segment, possibly from a read error. V is TRBV5-1 and J is TRBJ1-1; no clear D gene. CDR3 size: 12 residues. Germline V gene sequence: CDR1 SGHRS, CDR2 YFSETQ. This chain's CDR3 is CANSFGNTEAFF. The DNA for the CDR3 is TGCGCCAACAGCTTTGGGAACACTGAAGCTTTCTTT.

This clone was detected ten times or more. The chain couples TRBV28 to TRBJ1-4; unclear D gene. V dropped 3 bases and J dropped 0 bases, with 5 bases sitting between them. The germline V gene encodes CDR1 MDHEN and CDR2 SYDVKM. CDR3 size: 14 residues. Here the CDR3 DNA reads TGTGCCAGCAGTTTCGGTTCAACTAATGAAAAACTGTTTTTT. Protein sequence: CASSFGSTNEKLFF.

The chain couples TRBV6-2 or TRBV6-3 to TRBJ2-6, with 13 bases matching TRBD2. The CDR3 has 21 amino acids. V gave up 1 base and J gave up 4 bases; unmatched junction bases: 13. CDR1 is MNHEY and CDR2 is SVGEGT in the germline V gene. The CDR3: CASSYFYRLAGGTKGANVLTF. The CDR3 coding sequence is TGTGCCAGCAGTTACTTCTATCGACTAGCGGGAGGCACTAAGGGGGCCAACGTCCTGACTTTC.

Notes on this clone: An end of the junction differs from the germline gene, which may be a read error. The V gene is TRBV30, the J gene TRBJ2-5; 7 bases agree with TRBD1. CDR1 is GTSNPN and CDR2 is SVGIG in the germline V gene (reference sequence). This CDR3 has 15 residues. The CDR3 bases are TGTGCCTGGAGTAAACAGGGGTTGTACCAAGAGACCCGGTACTTC. Protein sequence: CAWSKQGLYQETRYF.